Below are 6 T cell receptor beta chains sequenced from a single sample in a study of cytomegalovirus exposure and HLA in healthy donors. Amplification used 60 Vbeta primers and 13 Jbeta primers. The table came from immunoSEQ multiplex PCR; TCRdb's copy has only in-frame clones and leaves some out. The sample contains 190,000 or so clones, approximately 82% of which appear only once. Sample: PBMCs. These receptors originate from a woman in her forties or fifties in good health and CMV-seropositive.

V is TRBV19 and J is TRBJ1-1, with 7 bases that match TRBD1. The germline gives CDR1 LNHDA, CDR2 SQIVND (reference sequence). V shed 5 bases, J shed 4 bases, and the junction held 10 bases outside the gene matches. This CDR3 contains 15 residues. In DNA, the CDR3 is TGTGCCAGTAGTGTACCGGACAGGCCTAGCACTGAAGCTTTCTTT. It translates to CASSVPDRPSTEAFF.

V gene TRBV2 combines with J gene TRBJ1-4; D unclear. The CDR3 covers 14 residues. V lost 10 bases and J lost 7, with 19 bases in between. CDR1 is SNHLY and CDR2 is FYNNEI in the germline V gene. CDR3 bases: TGTGCCACCAGGTCCGATCAAAACGGTGAAAAACTGTTTTTT. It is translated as CATRSDQNGEKLFF.

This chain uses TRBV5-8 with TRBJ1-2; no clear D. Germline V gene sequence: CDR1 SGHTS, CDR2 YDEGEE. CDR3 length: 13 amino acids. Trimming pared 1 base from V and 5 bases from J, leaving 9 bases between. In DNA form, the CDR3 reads TGTGCCAGCAGCTTGCGAGGACTATATGGCTACACCTTC. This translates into CASSLRGLYGYTF.

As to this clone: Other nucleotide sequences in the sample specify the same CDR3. CDR3 sequence (DNA): TGTGCCTGGAGCGGACAGGGCGGTCAGCCCCAGCATTTT. Encoded protein: CAWSGQGGQPQHF. The chain is built from TRBV30 and TRBJ1-5; 8 nucleotides line up with TRBD1. CDR1 GTSNPN and CDR2 SVGIG come from the germline V gene (reference sequence). The CDR3 is 13 residues long. V shed 3 bases and J 6 bases; nucleotides not matched to a gene: 4.

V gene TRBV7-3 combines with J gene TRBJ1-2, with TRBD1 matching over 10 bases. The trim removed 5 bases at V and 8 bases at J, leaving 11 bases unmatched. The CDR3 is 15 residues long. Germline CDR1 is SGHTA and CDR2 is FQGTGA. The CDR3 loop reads CASSPQDRGSGGYTF. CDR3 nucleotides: TGTGCCAGCAGCCCGCAGGACAGGGGGTCTGGAGGCTACACCTTC.

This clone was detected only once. CDR3 nucleotides: TGCGCCAGCAGCTTATATCAGGGTGGGGATACGCAGTATTTT. Its protein product is CASSLYQGGDTQYF. The chain is built from TRBV5-1 and TRBJ2-3; D perhaps matches TRBD1 (5 bases). The V gene's germline CDR1 is SGHRS and CDR2 YFSETQ. V was clipped by 2 bases and J by 6 bases, with 13 bases between them. CDR3 length: 14 amino acids.